This TCR beta chain was identified in a study of cytomegalovirus exposure and HLA in healthy donors. The data were produced by immunoSEQ multiplex PCR, yet TCRdb's version contains in-frame clones alone and is incomplete. The repertoire includes more than 200,000 clones, roughly 90% of them detected once, and about 11% sits in the top ten. This clonotype originated in a young man in good health and CMV-seropositive. The sequencing sample was made of PBMCs.

CDR3 region: CATSRGIYSNQPQHF. The CDR3, as DNA: TGTGCCACCAGCAGAGGGATTTATAGCAATCAGCCCCAGCATTTT. The chain couples TRBV15 to TRBJ1-5; D remains unclear. The germline CDR1 and CDR2 sequences are LNHNV and YYDKDF (reference sequence). This CDR3 has 15 amino acids. The V gene lost 1 base and the J gene lost 0 bases, with 7 bases spanning the gap.